This record concerns one T cell receptor (beta chain) sequence. Its antigen remains unidentified. The CDR3 loop spans 15 amino acids. The germline V gene encodes CDR1 ENHRY and CDR2 SYGVKD. V lost 3 bases to trimming and J lost 0 bases, with 10 bases between them. This specimen belongs to a study of OX40 agonist ivuxolimab in advanced cancers. Background on the study: Patients were dosed with the agonistic anti-OX40 (CD134) antibody ivuxolimab. Across the patients, intravenous ivuxolimab was delivered every 2 weeks at 0.01 to 10 mg/kg.

Data came from immunoSEQ multiplex PCR; TCRdb stores just in-frame clones and leaves some out. Of some 80,000 clones in the sample, around nine tenths were seen once. General study findings and limits: In the expanded peripheral T cells, antigen specificity was never determined.

This TCR derives from an adult with an advanced solid tumor such as melanoma, head and neck, liver or kidney cancer. The chain uses TRBV10-3 and TRBJ2-3; perhaps TRBD2 as D (6 bases). The sample in question was CD4+ or CD8+ T cells sorted from blood, obtained in a trial of the OX40 agonist ivuxolimab. The CDR3 DNA sequence: TGTGCCATCAGTGACTCCGCGGGGAGCACAGATACGCAGTATTTT. Translating gives CAISDSAGSTDTQYF.